Listed below are T cell receptor beta chains from one sample, sequenced in a study of cytomegalovirus exposure and HLA in healthy donors. Clones were sequenced by immunoSEQ multiplex PCR, and TCRdb holds only the in-frame ones, with some missing. The sample contains nearly 110,000 clones, about 70% of which appear only once. Sequencing input: PBMCs. The receptors come from a boy between 5 and 17 years old in good health and CMV-seronegative. CDR3s include the opening cysteine and the closing phenylalanine or tryptophan. The D gene is left open where the match is weak. Clone size, where shown, is once, few, many, or a class for clones that have expanded.

TRBD1,TRBJ2-3,TRBV6-5,few,TGTGCCAGCAACAGGGGTCCTCGGACAGATACGCAGTATTTT,CASNRGPRTDTQYF
-,TRBJ1-1,TRBV9,few,TGTGCCAGCAGCGTAGCCAGGGGTGGCACTGAAGCTTTCTTT,CASSVARGGTEAFF
TRBD1,TRBJ1-1,TRBV6-5,-,TGTGCCAGCAGTTTGGACAGGGCTGGCACTGAAGCTTTCTTT,CASSLDRAGTEAFF
TRBD2,TRBJ2-1,TRBV19,-,TGTGCCAGTAGTACCCGGACTAGCGGTACCCATGAGCAGTTCTTC,CASSTRTSGTHEQFF
-,TRBJ2-1,TRBV30,-,TGTGCCTGGAGTCCGGCGGATGAGCAGTTCTTC,CAWSPADEQFF
-,TRBJ1-4,TRBV6-5,-,TGTGCCAGCAGCACCGGGGGGTGGGAAAAACTGTTTTTT,CASSTGGWEKLFF
-,TRBJ2-7,TRBV7-8,-,TGTGCCAGCAGCTTAAAGGGAGACGAGCAGTACTTC,CASSLKGDEQYF
TRBD2,TRBJ2-1,TRBV7-2,-,TGTGCCAGCAGCTTATATCCCGGGGCGGGGGGGTACAATGAGCAGTTCTTC,CASSLYPGAGGYNEQFF
-,TRBJ1-1,TRBV6-5,-,TGTGCCAGCAATCGGGGGTTAAACACTGAAGCTTTCTTT,CASNRGLNTEAFF
TRBD2,TRBJ2-1,TRBV27,-,TGTGCCAGCAGCGGACTAGGGAGTGTAGGTGAGCAGTTCTTC,CASSGLGSVGEQFF
-,TRBJ1-6,TRBV28,few,TGTGCCAGCAGTCCCCGGAGTTCACCCCTCCACTTT,CASSPRSSPLHF
-,TRBJ1-4,TRBV9,-,TGTGCCAGCAGCGTGACACGGCCCCTTAATGAAAAACTGTTTTTT,CASSVTRPLNEKLFF
-,TRBJ1-1,TRBV4-3,-,TGCGCCAGCAGCCAAGAAAGACTCCAGTCTGCTGAAGCTTTCTTT,CASSQERLQSAEAFF
-,TRBJ1-4,TRBV5-4,-,TGTGCCAGCAGCTTTGGGGCTGGTAATGAAAAACTGTTTTTT,CASSFGAGNEKLFF
TRBD1,TRBJ1-5,TRBV28,-,TGTGCCAGCAGTCTCCCGACAGGGCCTAACCAGCCCCAGCATTTT,CASSLPTGPNQPQHF
TRBD1,TRBJ1-3,TRBV5-4,-,TGTGCCAGCAGCAGGACAGGGGTCTCTGGAAACACCATATATTTT,CASSRTGVSGNTIYF